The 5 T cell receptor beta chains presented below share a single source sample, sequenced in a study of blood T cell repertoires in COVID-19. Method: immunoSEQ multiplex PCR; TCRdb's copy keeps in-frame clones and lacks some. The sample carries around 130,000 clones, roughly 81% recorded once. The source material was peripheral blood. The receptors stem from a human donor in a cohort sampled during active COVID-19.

The CDR3 region is CASSQDWQGGPNTEAFF. DNA of the CDR3: TGCGCCAGCAGCCAAGATTGGCAGGGCGGCCCGAACACTGAAGCTTTCTTT. The chain is built from TRBV4-1 and TRBJ1-1; D possibly corresponds to TRBD1 (5 bases). V was cut by 0 bases and J by 1 base, with 15 bases left in between. The CDR3 contains 17 residues. CDR1 and CDR2 (germline): MGHRA, YSYEKL.

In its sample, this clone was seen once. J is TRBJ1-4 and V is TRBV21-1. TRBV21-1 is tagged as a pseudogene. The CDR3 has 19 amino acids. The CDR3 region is CASSPRYTTQDGDGEKLFF. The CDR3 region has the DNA TGTGCCAGCAGCCCCAGATATACCACCCAGGACGGGGATGGTGAAAAACTGTTTTTT.

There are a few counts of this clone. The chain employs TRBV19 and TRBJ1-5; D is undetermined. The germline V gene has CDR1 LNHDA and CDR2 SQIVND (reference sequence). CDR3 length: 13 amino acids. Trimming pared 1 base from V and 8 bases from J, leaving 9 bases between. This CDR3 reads CASSIGGVEPQHF. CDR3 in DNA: TGTGCCAGTAGTATAGGCGGTGTTGAGCCCCAGCATTTT.

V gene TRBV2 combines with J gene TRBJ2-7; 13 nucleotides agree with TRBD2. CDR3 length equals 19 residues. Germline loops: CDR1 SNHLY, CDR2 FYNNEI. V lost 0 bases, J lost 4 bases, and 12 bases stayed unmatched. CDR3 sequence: CASSEALTSGGNQPYEQYF. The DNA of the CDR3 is TGTGCCAGCAGTGAAGCGCTGACTAGCGGGGGGAACCAACCTTACGAGCAGTACTTC.

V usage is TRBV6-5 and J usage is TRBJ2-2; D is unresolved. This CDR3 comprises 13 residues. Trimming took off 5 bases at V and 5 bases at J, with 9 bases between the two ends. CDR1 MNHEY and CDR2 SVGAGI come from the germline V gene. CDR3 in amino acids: CASSTVSTGELFF. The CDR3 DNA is TGTGCCAGCAGTACAGTTTCGACCGGGGAGCTGTTTTTT.